The 11 T cell receptor beta chains in this list originate from one sample, sequenced in a study of T cell changes during pregnancy in multiple sclerosis. Data came from immunoSEQ multiplex PCR; TCRdb stores just in-frame clones and leaves some out. The data contain fewer than 70,000 clones, about 90% of them singletons. The sample consisted of peripheral blood, taken in the second trimester of pregnancy. These receptor sequences come from a female donor in good health, enrolled as a control in a pregnancy study.

This clone has a single count. V and J are TRBV25-1 and TRBJ2-3; the match to TRBD2 covers 8 bases. The CDR3 covers 14 residues. Germline V gives CDR1 MGHDK, CDR2 SYGVNS. V lost 1 base to trimming and J lost 6 bases; unmatched junction nucleotides: 3. Written as DNA, the CDR3 is TGTGCCAGCAGTGAATTGGGACTAGGGGATACGCAGTATTTT. This gives the protein CASSELGLGDTQYF.

The chain employs TRBV30 and TRBJ1-5, with unresolved D. The CDR3 is 14 amino acids. V lost 7 bases and J 4 bases, leaving 17 bases between the germline ends. The germline V gene encodes CDR1 GTSNPN and CDR2 SVGIG (reference sequence). CDR3 DNA: TGTGCCTCCGGTGCGGGGTCCCGAAATCAGCCCCAGCATTTT. Translating gives CASGAGSRNQPQHF.

The rearrangement joins TRBV12-5 to TRBJ2-5, with 8 bases matching TRBD1. The CDR3 has 14 residues. Germline values: CDR1 LGHNT, CDR2 FRNRAP. The trim removed 6 bases at V and 4 bases at J, leaving 7 bases unmatched. The CDR3 DNA follows: TGTGCTAGTGGAACTACAGGGGGTCTAGAGACCCAGTACTTC. Translation gives CASGTTGGLETQYF. Filled out from reference TRBV12-5 and TRBJ2-5, the complete variable domain reads DARVTQTPRHKVTEMGQEVTMRCQPILGHNTVFWYRQTMMQGLELLAYFRNRAPLDDSGMPKDRFSAEMPDATLATLKIQPSEPRDSAVYFCASGTTGGLETQYFGPGTRLLVL.

The chain recombines TRBV10-3 with TRBJ2-2, with 14 bases aligning to TRBD2. Germline lookup yields CDR1 ENHRY and CDR2 SYGVKD. The ends lost 10 bases at V and 3 bases at J; junction bases unmatched: 13. The CDR3 consists of 18 residues. The CDR3 coding sequence is TGTGCCAACGCAAATCGACTAGCGGGGGGGCCCGACACCGGGGAGCTGTTTTTT. Translated: CANANRLAGGPDTGELFF.

V is TRBV6-6 and J is TRBJ1-5, with D hard to call. Germline V gene lookup returns CDR1 MNHNY and CDR2 SVGAGI (reference sequence). Trimming left V 0 bases short and J 4 bases short, with 4 bases between. The CDR3 has 13 residues. The CDR3 nucleotides read TGTGCCAGCAGTTACTCCCAAAATCAGCCCCAGCATTTT. This encodes CASSYSQNQPQHF.

This clone came up a few times. V and J are TRBV6-6 and TRBJ2-7; 9 positions match TRBD1. The CDR3 sequence is 15 residues long. The germline CDR1 and CDR2 sequences are MNHNY and SVGAGI (reference sequence). With 6 bases clipped from V and 2 bases from J, the junction kept 8 bases outside the gene matches. CDR3 amino acids: CASSTPGQGTYEQYF. CDR3 DNA sequence: TGTGCCAGCAGCACCCCGGGACAGGGCACCTACGAGCAGTACTTC.

The rearrangement links TRBV27 to TRBJ2-7, with 7 bases that match TRBD2. Germline values: CDR1 MNHEY, CDR2 SMNVEV (reference sequence). J gave up 5 bases and V 3 bases, and 7 bases lay outside the gene matches. This CDR3 spans 14 amino acids. CDR3 coding DNA: TGTGCCAGCAGTTTCGGGAGGCTGGGTCACGAGCAGTACTTC. Protein product: CASSFGRLGHEQYF.

This clone was recorded only once. The rearrangement uses TRBV28 and TRBJ2-2; D is possibly TRBD2 (6 bases). CDR1 is MDHEN, CDR2 SYDVKM, per germline. V lost 5 bases, J lost 3 bases, and 13 bases lay in between. This CDR3 has 15 residues. The CDR3 DNA reads as TGTGCCAGCAGTCCCGGGAGTCCCTACACCGGGGAGCTGTTTTTT. It is translated as CASSPGSPYTGELFF.

The chain combines TRBV15 with TRBJ2-7, with D perhaps TRBD1 (6 bases). V was trimmed by 0 bases and J by 7 bases, leaving 13 bases between them. Germline CDR1 is LNHNV and CDR2 is YYDKDF (reference sequence). The CDR3 consists of 14 residues. In nucleotides, the CDR3 is TGTGCCACCAGCAGAGATATCGACAGGCTGGAGCAGTACTTC. This codes for CATSRDIDRLEQYF.

The CDR3 coding sequence is TGTGCCATCAGGGCGGATCTAGACTATGGCTACACCTTC. Translated: CAIRADLDYGYTF. The chain is built from TRBV10-3 and TRBJ1-2; D is ambiguous. Between the trimmed V and J ends, which lost 6 bases and 3 bases, there was a span of 11 bases. CDR1 is ENHRY and CDR2 is SYGVKD in the germline V gene. This CDR3 is 13 amino acids long.

V usage is TRBV15 and J usage is TRBJ2-5; a possible D gene is TRBD2 (6 bases). CDR3 length: 18 residues. V lost 1 base to trimming and J lost 2 bases, with 20 bases between them. Germline V gene sequence: CDR1 LNHNV, CDR2 YYDKDF (reference sequence). DNA for the CDR3: TGTGCCACCAGCAGAGTAGTGCTGGGAGGAGGGGTACAAGAGACCCAGTACTTC. Protein: CATSRVVLGGGVQETQYF.